The rows below give T cell receptor beta chains drawn from one sample of a study of T cells after yellow fever vaccination. Each CDR3 protein gets one entry after TCRdb re-called the 5' RACE reads with MiXCR. The sample holds 150,000 to 200,000 distinct CDR3 sequences, roughly 6.2% seen once. Here the sequenced sample was CD4+ T cells sorted from PBMCs, taken on the day of the first yellow fever vaccination. The receptors were gathered from a man between 18 and 29 years old who received the YFV17D yellow fever vaccine. Both conserved end residues are trimmed from each CDR3.

>TRBV7-9
ASSLRGNSYNEQF
>TRBV7-2
ASSSGLAVETQY
>TRBV7-2
ASSLATGPTEKLF
>TRBV12-3/TRBV12-4
ASSSGTGGFGQPQH
>TRBV12-3/TRBV12-4
ASSLGGPEQF
>TRBV5-1
ASSLGTAVGYEQY
>TRBV5-1
ASSPAAGLSYNEQF
>TRBV14
ASSWLWENTGELF
>TRBV11-2
ASSSPTSLHEQY
>TRBV14
ASSLRGIYNSPLH
>TRBV7-2
ASSSDRGGNSPLH
>TRBV11-2
ASSFQESSGELF
>TRBV6-5
ATQTPLTDTQY
>TRBV5-1
ASSPQAGRSYEQY
>TRBV9
ASSTGTGYYEQY
>TRBV3-1
ASSPGGGSGEQF
>TRBV7-2
ASSFDPEREQF
>TRBV20-1
SARHSNQPQH
>TRBV3-1
ASSQGVTEKLF
>TRBV4-1
ASSHTRGQISGNTIY
>TRBV4-1
ASSQFAGGQAEQY
>TRBV4-3
ASSQEWPPDNSPLH
>TRBV5-1
ASSFLAGDIEQF
>TRBV9
ASSVTQGGNQPQH
>TRBV12-3/TRBV12-4
ASTLYGDTQY
>TRBV7-2
ASSLVAPGNQPQH
>TRBV7-2
ASIPGQDPLSTGELF
>TRBV18
TSSPIESAGGNQPQH
>TRBV7-9
ASSPQAGTSSGANVLT
>TRBV7-2
ASSSGTVPETQY
>TRBV12-3/TRBV12-4
ASSLHNRDGYT
>TRBV7-2
ASSFQGLSYEQY
>TRBV3-1
ATGALGDEQF
>TRBV4-2
ASSQDGSFSYNSPLH
>TRBV15
ATSTRLQGMNSPLH
>TRBV20-1
SARASDSSGGTGELF
>TRBV15
ATSRDRLLQY